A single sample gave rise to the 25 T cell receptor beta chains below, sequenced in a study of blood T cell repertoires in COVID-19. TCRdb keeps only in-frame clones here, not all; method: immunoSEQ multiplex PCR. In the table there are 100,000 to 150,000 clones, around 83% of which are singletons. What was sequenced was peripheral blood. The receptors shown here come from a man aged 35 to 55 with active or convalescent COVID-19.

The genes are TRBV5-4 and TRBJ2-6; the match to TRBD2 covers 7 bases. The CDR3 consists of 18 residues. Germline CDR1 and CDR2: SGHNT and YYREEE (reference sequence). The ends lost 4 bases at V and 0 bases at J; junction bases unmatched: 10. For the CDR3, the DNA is TGTGCCAGCAGCCGGGGGGTCACGGGGACCTCTGGGGCCAACGTCCTGACTTTC. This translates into CASSRGVTGTSGANVLTF.

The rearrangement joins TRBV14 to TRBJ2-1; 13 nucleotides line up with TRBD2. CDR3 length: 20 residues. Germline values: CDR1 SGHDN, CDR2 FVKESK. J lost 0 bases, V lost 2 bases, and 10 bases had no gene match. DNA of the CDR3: TGTGCCAGCAGCCAATCCGGGACTAGCGGGGCTTGGAGCTCCTACAATGAGCAGTTCTTC. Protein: CASSQSGTSGAWSSYNEQFF.

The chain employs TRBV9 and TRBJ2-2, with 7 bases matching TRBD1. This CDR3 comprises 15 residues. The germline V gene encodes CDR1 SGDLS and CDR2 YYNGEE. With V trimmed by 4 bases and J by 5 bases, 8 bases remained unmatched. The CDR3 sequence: CASSPRRGNTGELFF. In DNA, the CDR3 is TGTGCCAGCAGCCCCCGCAGGGGGAATACCGGGGAGCTGTTTTTT.

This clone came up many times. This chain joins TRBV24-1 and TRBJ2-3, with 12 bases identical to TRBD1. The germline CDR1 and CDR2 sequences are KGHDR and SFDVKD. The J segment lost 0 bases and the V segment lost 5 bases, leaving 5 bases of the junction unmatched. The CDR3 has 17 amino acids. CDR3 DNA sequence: TGTGCCACCAGTGCCACCGGGACAGGGGGCAGCACAGATACGCAGTATTTT. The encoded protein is CATSATGTGGSTDTQYF.

CDR3 sequence reads: CASSPTGGTNEKLFF. CDR3 nucleotide sequence: TGTGCCAGCTCACCCACAGGGGGCACTAATGAAAAACTGTTTTTT. This chain joins TRBV18 and TRBJ1-4, with 9 bases identical to TRBD1. Germline assignment: CDR1 KGHSH and CDR2 LQKENI. The CDR3 is made up of 15 amino acids. Trimming took 3 bases from V and 2 from J; bases not matched to a gene: 1. Complete variable domain (other parts from reference TRBV18 and TRBJ1-4): NAGVMQNPRHLVRRRGQEARLRCSPMKGHSHVYWYRQLPEEGLKFMVYLQKENIIDESGMPKERFSAEFPKEGPSILRIQQVVRGDSAAYFCASSPTGGTNEKLFFGSGTQLSVL.

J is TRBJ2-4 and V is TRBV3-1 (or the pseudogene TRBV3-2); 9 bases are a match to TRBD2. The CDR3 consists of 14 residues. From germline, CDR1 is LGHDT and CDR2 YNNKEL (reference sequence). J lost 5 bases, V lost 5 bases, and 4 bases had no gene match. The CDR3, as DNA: TGTGCCAGCAGCAGGCGGGGGGGCGAAAACATTCAGTACTTC. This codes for CASSRRGGENIQYF.

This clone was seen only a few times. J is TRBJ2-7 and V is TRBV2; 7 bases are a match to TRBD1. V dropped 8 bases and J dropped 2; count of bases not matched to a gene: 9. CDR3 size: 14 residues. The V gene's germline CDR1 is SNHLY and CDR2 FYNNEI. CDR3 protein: CASSGQKGTYEQYF. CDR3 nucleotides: TGTGCCAGCTCGGGACAGAAAGGGACCTACGAGCAGTACTTC.

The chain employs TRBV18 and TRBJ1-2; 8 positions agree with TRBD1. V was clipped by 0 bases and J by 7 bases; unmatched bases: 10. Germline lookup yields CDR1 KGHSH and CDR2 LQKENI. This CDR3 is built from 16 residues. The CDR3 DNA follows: TGTGCCAGCTCACCACCGGCAGGGGGCCCTCCGGGTGGCTACACCTTC. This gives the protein CASSPPAGGPPGGYTF.

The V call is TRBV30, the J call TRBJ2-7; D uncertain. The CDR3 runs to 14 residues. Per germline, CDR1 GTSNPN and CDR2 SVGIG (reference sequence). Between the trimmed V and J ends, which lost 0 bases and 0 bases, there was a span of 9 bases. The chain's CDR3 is CAWSVGPSSYEQYF. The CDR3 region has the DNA TGTGCCTGGAGTGTTGGGCCCAGCTCCTACGAGCAGTACTTC.

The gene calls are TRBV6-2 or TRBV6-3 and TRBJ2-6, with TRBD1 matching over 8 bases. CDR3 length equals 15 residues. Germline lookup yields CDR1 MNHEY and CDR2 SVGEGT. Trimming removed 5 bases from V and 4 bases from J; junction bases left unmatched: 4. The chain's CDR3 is CASSVRGRGANVLTF. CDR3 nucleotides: TGTGCCAGCAGTGTCAGGGGGCGAGGGGCCAACGTCCTGACTTTC.

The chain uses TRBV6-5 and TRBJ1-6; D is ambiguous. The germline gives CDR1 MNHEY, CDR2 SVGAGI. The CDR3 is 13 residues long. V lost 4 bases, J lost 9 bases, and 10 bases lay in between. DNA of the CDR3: TGTGCCAGCAGTTCGGAGTTTGGTTCACCCCTCCACTTT. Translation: CASSSEFGSPLHF.

In DNA form, the CDR3 reads TGTGCCAGCACGAACTCCGGGGGTGGAGGCTACACCTTC. Translated, it gives CASTNSGGGGYTF. V and J are TRBV27 and TRBJ1-2, with D possibly TRBD1 on 5 matching bases. CDR3 size: 13 residues. Germline V gene sequence: CDR1 MNHEY, CDR2 SMNVEV (reference sequence). V was trimmed by 7 bases and J by 8 bases, leaving 17 bases between them.

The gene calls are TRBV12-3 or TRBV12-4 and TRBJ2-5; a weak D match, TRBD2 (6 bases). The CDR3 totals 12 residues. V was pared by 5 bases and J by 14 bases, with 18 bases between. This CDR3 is CASSGTHIRVYF. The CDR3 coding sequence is TGTGCCAGCAGTGGGACTCATATCCGAGTCTACTTC.

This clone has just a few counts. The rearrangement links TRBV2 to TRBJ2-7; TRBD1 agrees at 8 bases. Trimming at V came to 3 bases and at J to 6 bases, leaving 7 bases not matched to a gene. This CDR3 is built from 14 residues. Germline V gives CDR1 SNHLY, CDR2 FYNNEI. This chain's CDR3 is CASSDSWGTGEQYF. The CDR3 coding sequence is TGTGCCAGCAGTGATAGCTGGGGGACAGGCGAGCAGTACTTC.

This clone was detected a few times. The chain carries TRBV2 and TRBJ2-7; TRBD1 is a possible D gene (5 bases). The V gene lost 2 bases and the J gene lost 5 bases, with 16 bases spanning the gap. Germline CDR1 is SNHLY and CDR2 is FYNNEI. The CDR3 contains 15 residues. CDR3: CASSEIEGARNEQYF. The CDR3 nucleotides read TGTGCCAGCAGTGAAATCGAAGGGGCTCGAAACGAGCAGTACTTC.

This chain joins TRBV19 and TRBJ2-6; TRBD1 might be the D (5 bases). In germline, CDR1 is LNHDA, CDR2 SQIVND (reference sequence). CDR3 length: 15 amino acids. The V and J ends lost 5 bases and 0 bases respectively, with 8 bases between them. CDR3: CASSLTGSGANVLTF. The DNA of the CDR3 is TGTGCCAGTAGTCTTACAGGCTCTGGGGCCAACGTCCTGACTTTC.

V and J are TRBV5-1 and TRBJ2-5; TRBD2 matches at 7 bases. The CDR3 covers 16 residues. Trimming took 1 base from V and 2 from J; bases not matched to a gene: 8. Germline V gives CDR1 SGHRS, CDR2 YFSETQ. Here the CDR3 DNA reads TGCGCCAGCAGCTTGAGTGCTAGCGGAGCACAAGAGACCCAGTACTTC. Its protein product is CASSLSASGAQETQYF.

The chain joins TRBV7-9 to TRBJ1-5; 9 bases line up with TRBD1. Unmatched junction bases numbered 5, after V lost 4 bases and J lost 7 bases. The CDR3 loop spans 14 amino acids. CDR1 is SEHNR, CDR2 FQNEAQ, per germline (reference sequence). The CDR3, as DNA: TGTGCCAGCAGCTCCGGGACAGGGATCCAGCCCCAGCATTTT. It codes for CASSSGTGIQPQHF.

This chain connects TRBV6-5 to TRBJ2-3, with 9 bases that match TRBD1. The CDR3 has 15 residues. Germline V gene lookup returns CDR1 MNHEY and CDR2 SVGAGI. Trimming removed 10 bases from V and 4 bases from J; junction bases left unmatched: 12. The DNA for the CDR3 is TGTGCCACCTGGTACCGGGACAGGGTGGCAGATACGCAGTATTTT. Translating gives CATWYRDRVADTQYF.

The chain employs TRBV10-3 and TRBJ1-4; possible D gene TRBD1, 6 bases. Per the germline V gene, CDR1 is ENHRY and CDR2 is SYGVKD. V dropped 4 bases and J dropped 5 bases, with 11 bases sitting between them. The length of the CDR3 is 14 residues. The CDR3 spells CAISAGQHNEKLFF. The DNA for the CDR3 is TGTGCCATCAGTGCCGGACAGCACAATGAAAAACTGTTTTTT.

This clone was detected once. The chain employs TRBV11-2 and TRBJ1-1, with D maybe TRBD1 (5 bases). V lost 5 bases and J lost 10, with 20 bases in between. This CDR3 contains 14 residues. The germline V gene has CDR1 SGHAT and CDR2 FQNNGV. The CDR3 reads CASSLGRGEAGAFF. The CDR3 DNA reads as TGTGCCAGCAGCCTGGGCCGGGGGGAGGCCGGAGCTTTCTTT. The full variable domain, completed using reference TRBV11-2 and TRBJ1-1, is EAGVAQSPRYKIIEKRQSVAFWCNPISGHATLYWYQQILGQGPKLLIQFQNNGVVDDSQLPKDRFSAERLKGVDSTLKIQPAKLEDSAVYLCASSLGRGEAGAFFGQGTRLTVV.

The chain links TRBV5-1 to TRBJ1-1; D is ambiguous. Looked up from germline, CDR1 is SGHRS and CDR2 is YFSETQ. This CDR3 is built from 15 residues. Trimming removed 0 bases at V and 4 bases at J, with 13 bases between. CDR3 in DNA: TGCGCCAGCAGCTTGGCCATGGACTCGGGCACTGAAGCTTTCTTT. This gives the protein CASSLAMDSGTEAFF.

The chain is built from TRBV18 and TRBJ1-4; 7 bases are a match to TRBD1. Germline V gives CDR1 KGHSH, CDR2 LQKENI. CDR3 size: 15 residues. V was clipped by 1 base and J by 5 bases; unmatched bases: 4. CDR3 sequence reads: CASSPRGQTNEKLFF. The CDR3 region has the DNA TGTGCCAGCTCACCACGGGGACAGACAAATGAAAAACTGTTTTTT.

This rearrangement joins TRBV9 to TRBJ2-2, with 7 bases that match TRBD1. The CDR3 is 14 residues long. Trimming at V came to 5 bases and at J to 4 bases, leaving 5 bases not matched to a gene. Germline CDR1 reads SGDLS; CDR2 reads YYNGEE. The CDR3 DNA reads TGTGCCAGCAGGACAGGGCTGAGCACCGGGGAGCTGTTTTTT. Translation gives CASRTGLSTGELFF.

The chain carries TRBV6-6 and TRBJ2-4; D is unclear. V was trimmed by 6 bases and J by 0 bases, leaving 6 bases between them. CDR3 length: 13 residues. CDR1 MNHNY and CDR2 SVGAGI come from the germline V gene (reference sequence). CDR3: CASSPLAKNIQYF. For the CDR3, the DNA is TGTGCCAGCAGCCCCCTAGCCAAAAACATTCAGTACTTC.